The next 13 T cell receptor beta chains were all read from a single sample in a study of beta chain features in type 1 diabetes. General observations from the study: When Type 1 diabetes patients were examined, their TCRB CDR3s proved moderately but significantly shorter in all four CD4+ subsets.

No antigen has been identified for these receptors. Sequenced material consisted of expressed TCRB transcripts (all of the isolated RNA was reverse transcribed). Sequencing used immunoSEQ multiplex PCR; TCRdb keeps in-frame clones, though not all of them. The repertoire holds some 240,000 clones, with more than 15% as singletons. The sequencing sample was made of naive CD4+ T cells from blood. Source of these receptors: a young man with type 1 diabetes.

Note on this clone: An end of the junction differs from the germline gene, which may be a read error. The chain has TRBV11-2 and TRBJ2-5; no firm D call. The CDR3 has 12 amino acids. Looked up from germline, CDR1 is SGHAT and CDR2 is FQNNGV. DNA for the CDR3: TGTACCAGCAGCTTGGCAGGAGAGACCCAGTACTTC. Its protein is CTSSLAGETQYF.

J is TRBJ1-5 and V is TRBV7-8, with D perhaps matching TRBD1 (6 bases). The CDR3 is 16 amino acids. Looked up from germline, CDR1 is SGHVS and CDR2 is FQNEAQ. Trimming cost V 0 bases and J 6 bases, with 15 bases left between them. The CDR3, as DNA: TGTGCCAGCAGCTTAGCCAGTTCCCAGGGGTCTCAGCCCCAGCATTTT. Translating gives CASSLASSQGSQPQHF.

This clone occurred a few times. The chain employs TRBV29-1 and TRBJ1-2; no definite D call. V dropped 7 bases and J dropped 4 bases, with 25 bases sitting between them. Germline-derived CDR1 and CDR2 are SQVTM and ANQGSEA. CDR3 size: 16 residues. CDR3 sequence (DNA): TGCAGCGCTCCTATTAGTGGACGGTCGGGAGGCTATGGCTACACCTTC. Its translation is CSAPISGRSGGYGYTF.

DNA of the CDR3: TGTGCCAGTAGTATAGCAGGGCAGGGGGCTCGGAATGAGCAGTTCTTC. Its translation is CASSIAGQGARNEQFF. The V gene is TRBV19, the J gene TRBJ2-1; 8 bases are shared with TRBD1. The J segment lost 7 bases and the V segment lost 1 base, leaving 9 bases of the junction unmatched. Germline assignment: CDR1 LNHDA and CDR2 SQIVND (reference sequence). The CDR3 has 16 residues.

This rearrangement joins TRBV12-5 to TRBJ1-2; D unclear. This CDR3 comprises 11 residues. CDR1 and CDR2 from the germline V gene are LGHNT and FRNRAP. Trimming took 5 bases from V and 2 from J, leaving 3 bases between them. In nucleotides, the CDR3 is TGTGCTAGTGGTGGGAACTATGGCTACACCTTC. Encoded protein: CASGGNYGYTF.

This clone was recorded a few times. The rearrangement links TRBV14 to TRBJ1-4, with D tentatively TRBD1 (5 bases). This CDR3 has 15 residues. CDR1 and CDR2 from the germline V gene are SGHDN and FVKESK. V shed 2 bases and J shed 5 bases, with 12 bases lying between them. CDR3 region: CASSQFRDRNEKLFF. CDR3 coding DNA: TGTGCCAGCAGCCAATTCCGGGACCGAAATGAAAAACTGTTTTTT.

This clone was seen only a few times. The rearrangement joins TRBV2 to TRBJ2-1, with D maybe TRBD2 (5 bases). V gave up 6 bases and J gave up 13 bases, with 13 bases separating them. Germline lookup yields CDR1 SNHLY and CDR2 FYNNEI. The CDR3 contains 11 residues. The DNA of the CDR3 is TGTGCCAGCAGCATTAGGGAGTCACAGTTCTTC. It translates to CASSIRESQFF.

The V and J genes are TRBV4-1 and TRBJ1-2; D unclear. This CDR3 comprises 13 residues. The germline gives CDR1 MGHRA, CDR2 YSYEKL. V was pared by 0 bases and J by 8 bases, with 10 bases between. In DNA, the CDR3 is TGCGCCAGCAGCCAAGAAGAAGAGACCGGCTACACCTTC. As protein: CASSQEEETGYTF.

This clone has just a few counts. The genes are TRBV5-1 and TRBJ2-2; D possibly uses TRBD1 or TRBD2 (5 bases each). Deletions cut 4 bases from V and 5 bases from J, with 12 bases between. Germline V gives CDR1 SGHRS, CDR2 YFSETQ. This CDR3 has 14 amino acids. The CDR3 loop is CASSPGPSTGELFF. DNA for the CDR3: TGCGCCAGCAGCCCGGGACCTTCTACCGGGGAGCTGTTTTTT.

The table lists this clone with a few counts. The chain joins TRBV30 to TRBJ2-5; 9 bases map to TRBD1. This CDR3 has 13 residues. Germline assignment: CDR1 GTSNPN and CDR2 SVGIG (reference sequence). Trimming removed 8 bases from V and 4 bases from J; junction bases left unmatched: 8. CDR3 bases: TGTGCCGGCAACCGGGACAGGGTAGAGACCCAGTACTTC. It translates to CAGNRDRVETQYF. Looking up the rest from reference TRBV30 and TRBJ2-5 gives the full variable domain: SQTIHQWPATLVQPVGSPLSLECTVEGTSNPNLYWYRQAAGRGLQLLFYSVGIGQISSEVPQNLSASRPQDRQFILSSKKLLLSDSGFYLCAGNRDRVETQYFGPGTRLLVL.

This clone showed up just a few times. The chain carries TRBV9 and TRBJ2-4, with D possibly TRBD2 on 5 matching bases. CDR1 SGDLS and CDR2 YYNGEE come from the germline V gene. V lost 0 bases to trimming and J lost 7 bases, with 11 bases between them. This CDR3 is built from 14 residues. CDR3 loop: CASSVAGTGNIQYF. The CDR3 coding sequence is TGTGCCAGCAGCGTAGCCGGTACGGGGAACATTCAGTACTTC. The complete variable domain, with remaining parts taken from reference TRBV9 and TRBJ2-4, reads DSGVTQTPKHLITATGQRVTLRCSPRSGDLSVYWYQQSLDQGLQFLIQYYNGEERAKGNILERFSAQQFPDLHSELNLSSLELGDSALYFCASSVAGTGNIQYFGAGTRLSVL.

This clone came up a few times. This CDR3 reads CASSPPGQRNEQFF. As DNA, the CDR3 is TGTGCCAGCTCACCACCGGGACAGCGGAATGAGCAGTTCTTC. The chain combines TRBV18 with TRBJ2-1; 7 bases align to TRBD1. Germline loops: CDR1 KGHSH, CDR2 LQKENI. The CDR3 loop spans 14 amino acids. V was clipped by 0 bases and J by 7 bases; unmatched bases: 3.

This clone has just a few counts. This specimen includes other DNA sequences encoding the same CDR3. V usage is TRBV30 and J usage is TRBJ2-3; no clear D gene. The CDR3 has 11 amino acids. The V gene's germline CDR1 is GTSNPN and CDR2 SVGIG (reference sequence). The germline V and J ends were trimmed by 0 bases and 4 bases, with 2 bases remaining between them. CDR3 sequence (DNA): TGTGCCTGGAGTGTTTCAGATACGCAGTATTTT. The encoded protein is CAWSVSDTQYF.